This is a list of T cell receptor beta chains from one sample in a study of T cells in Graves' hyperthyroidism and ophthalmopathy. TCRdb recomputed calls from the multiplex PCR reads with MiXCR, one row per CDR3 protein. The sample lists a few hundred thousand distinct CDR3 sequences, about 45% occurring once. What was sequenced was peripheral blood or thyroid tissue (not recorded which). Receptor source: an adult woman with Graves' disease, either hyperthyroidism or ophthalmopathy (not recorded which). Each CDR3 is given without its conserved first and last residue. The order of the fields is V gene, CDR3 protein.

TRBV24-1	ATSDRTASTDTQY
TRBV12-3/TRBV12-4	ASSFESSDYGYT
TRBV7-3	ASSLTGGGSTEAF
TRBV20-1	SAVYRGWYDQPQH
TRBV15	ATSRVTSGVSPLH
TRBV7-2	ASSLNGGKETQY
TRBV20-1	SAATSSETQY
TRBV15	ATSSQHRNQPQH
TRBV5-1	ASSLGQGGNSPLH
TRBV29-1	SVESGRTDSAVYEQY
TRBV7-3	ASSRWDGTEAF
TRBV10-3	AIRGGSGQETQY
TRBV20-1	SASPIDRGSNQPQH
TRBV9	ASSLAGQGPETQY
TRBV7-9	ASSFSGVGETQY
TRBV9	ASSAGVVQPQH
TRBV2	ASSETGTPHEKLF
TRBV29-1	SVEPWGALAGETQY
TRBV4-1	ASSQVLAGVNGELF
TRBV20-1	SASCPQGGCYGYT
TRBV7-3	ASSIDTNTEAF
TRBV9	ASSVTDSSNYGYT
TRBV7-3	ASSQTGTQGVHGYT
TRBV7-8	ASSFHRDRRAGELF
TRBV6-6	ASSFWQGYGYT
TRBV29-1	SFDRRQY
TRBV11-2	ASSRQGASSYNSPLH
TRBV2	ASSELELYGYT
TRBV10-3	ASSLSTSGNYEQY
TRBV25-1	ASSATVSSSGNTIY
TRBV5-1	ASSRGQVTYEQY
TRBV20-1	SAPAGTGNQPQH
TRBV2	ASGFSSTEAF
TRBV7-2	ASSPSVPSPDTQY
TRBV15	ATSRDNLETQY
TRBV29-1	SLETWGYT
TRBV29-1	SIIEANTGELF
TRBV20-1	SARRTGVEQY
TRBV7-8	ASSTPRLGSYEQY
TRBV2	ASSVDRVGELF
TRBV19	ASSLLHPRRGYT
TRBV4-1	ASSQISTGVGNQPQH
TRBV7-8	ASSLGDQRNQPQH
TRBV5-5	ASSSRDAQETQY
TRBV18	ASSPSQGADYGYT
TRBV2	ASSEAPGQGLGYT
TRBV11-2	ASSWTGVRQETQY
TRBV25-1	ASSRPGSPSTDTQY
TRBV19	ATGDRRIQETQY
TRBV10-3	AISRLYSNQPQH
TRBV29-1	SVMGQGGTEAF
TRBV20-1	SARGVLAETQY